This TCR beta chain was observed in a study of CD8+CD57+ T cells in acquired aplastic anemia. The template used for profiling TCR beta VDJ and CDR3 was genomic DNA. Each CDR3 protein gets one entry after TCRdb re-called the reads with MiXCR. The sample holds some 180,000 distinct CDR3 sequences, about 47% seen once. The sample holds many counts of this clonotype. CDR3 size: 18 residues. Trimming removed 4 bases at V and 1 base at J, with 22 bases between. The germline gives CDR1 ENHRY, CDR2 SYGVKD. The gene calls are TRBV10-3 and TRBJ1-2; a weak D match, TRBD1 (6 bases). Sequencing input: sorted CD4+, CD8+, or CD8+CD57+ T cells (not recorded which) from PBMCs. This clonotype was sampled from a human donor in good health. CDR3 DNA sequence: TGTGCCATCAGTGCGATACAGAGGACAGAGCAAAGTAACTATGGCTACACCTTC. Translating gives CAISAIQRTEQSNYGYTF.